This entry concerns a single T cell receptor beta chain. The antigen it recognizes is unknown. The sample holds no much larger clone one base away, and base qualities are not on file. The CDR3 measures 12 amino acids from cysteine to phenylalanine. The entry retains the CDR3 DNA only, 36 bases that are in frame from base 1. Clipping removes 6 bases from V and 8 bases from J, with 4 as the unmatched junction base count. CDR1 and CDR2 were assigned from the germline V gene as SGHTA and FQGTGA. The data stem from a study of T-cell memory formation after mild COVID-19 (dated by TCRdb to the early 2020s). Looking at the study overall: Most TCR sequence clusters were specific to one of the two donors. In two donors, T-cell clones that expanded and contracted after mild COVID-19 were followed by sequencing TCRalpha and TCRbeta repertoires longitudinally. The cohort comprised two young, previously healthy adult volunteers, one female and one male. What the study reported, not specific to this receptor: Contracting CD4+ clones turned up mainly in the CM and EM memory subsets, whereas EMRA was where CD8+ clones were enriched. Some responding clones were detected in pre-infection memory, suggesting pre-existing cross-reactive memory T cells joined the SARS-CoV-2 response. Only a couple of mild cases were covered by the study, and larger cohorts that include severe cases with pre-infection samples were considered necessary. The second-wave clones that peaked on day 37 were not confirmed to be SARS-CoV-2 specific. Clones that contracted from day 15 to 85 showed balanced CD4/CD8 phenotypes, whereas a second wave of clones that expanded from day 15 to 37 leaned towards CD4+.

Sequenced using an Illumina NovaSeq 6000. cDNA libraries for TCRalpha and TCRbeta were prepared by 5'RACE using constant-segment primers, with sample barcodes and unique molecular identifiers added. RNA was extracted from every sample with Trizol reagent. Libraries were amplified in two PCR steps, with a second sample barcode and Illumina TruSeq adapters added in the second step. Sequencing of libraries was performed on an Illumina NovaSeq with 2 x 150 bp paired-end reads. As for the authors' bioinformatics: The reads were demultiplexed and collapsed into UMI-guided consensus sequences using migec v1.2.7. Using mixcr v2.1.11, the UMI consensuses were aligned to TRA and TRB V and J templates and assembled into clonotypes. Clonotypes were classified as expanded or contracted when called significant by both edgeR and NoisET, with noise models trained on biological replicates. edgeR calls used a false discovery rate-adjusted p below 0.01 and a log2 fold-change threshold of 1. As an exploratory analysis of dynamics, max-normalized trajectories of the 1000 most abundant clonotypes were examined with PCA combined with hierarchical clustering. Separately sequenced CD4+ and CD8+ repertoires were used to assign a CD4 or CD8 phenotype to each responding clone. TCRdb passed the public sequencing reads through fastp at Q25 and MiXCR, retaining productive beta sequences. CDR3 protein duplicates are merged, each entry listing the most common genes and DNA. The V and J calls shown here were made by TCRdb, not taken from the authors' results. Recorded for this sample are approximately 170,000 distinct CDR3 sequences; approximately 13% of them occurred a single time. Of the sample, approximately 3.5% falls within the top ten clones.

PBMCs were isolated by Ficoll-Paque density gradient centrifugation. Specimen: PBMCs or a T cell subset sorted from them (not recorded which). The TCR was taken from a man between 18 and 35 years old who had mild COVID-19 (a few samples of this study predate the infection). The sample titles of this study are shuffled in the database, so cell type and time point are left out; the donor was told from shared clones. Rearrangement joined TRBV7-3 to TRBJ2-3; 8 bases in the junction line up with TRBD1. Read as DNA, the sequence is TGTGCCAGCAGTTTCACAGGGGGTACGCAGTATTTT. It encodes CASSFTGGTQYF.